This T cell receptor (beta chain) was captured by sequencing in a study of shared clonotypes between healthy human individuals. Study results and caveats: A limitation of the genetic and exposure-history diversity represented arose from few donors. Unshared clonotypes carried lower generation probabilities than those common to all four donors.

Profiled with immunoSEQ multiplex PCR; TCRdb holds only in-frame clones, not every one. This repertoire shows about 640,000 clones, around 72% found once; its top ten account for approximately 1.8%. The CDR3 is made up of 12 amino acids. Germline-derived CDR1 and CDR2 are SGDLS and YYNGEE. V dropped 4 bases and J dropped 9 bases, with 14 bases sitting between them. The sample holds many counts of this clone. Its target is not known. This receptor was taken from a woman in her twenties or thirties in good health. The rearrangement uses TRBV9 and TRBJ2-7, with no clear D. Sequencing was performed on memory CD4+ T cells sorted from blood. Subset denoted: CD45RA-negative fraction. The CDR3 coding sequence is TGTGCCAGCAGCCCCCAAACAGTTCCGCAGTACTTC. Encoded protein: CASSPQTVPQYF.